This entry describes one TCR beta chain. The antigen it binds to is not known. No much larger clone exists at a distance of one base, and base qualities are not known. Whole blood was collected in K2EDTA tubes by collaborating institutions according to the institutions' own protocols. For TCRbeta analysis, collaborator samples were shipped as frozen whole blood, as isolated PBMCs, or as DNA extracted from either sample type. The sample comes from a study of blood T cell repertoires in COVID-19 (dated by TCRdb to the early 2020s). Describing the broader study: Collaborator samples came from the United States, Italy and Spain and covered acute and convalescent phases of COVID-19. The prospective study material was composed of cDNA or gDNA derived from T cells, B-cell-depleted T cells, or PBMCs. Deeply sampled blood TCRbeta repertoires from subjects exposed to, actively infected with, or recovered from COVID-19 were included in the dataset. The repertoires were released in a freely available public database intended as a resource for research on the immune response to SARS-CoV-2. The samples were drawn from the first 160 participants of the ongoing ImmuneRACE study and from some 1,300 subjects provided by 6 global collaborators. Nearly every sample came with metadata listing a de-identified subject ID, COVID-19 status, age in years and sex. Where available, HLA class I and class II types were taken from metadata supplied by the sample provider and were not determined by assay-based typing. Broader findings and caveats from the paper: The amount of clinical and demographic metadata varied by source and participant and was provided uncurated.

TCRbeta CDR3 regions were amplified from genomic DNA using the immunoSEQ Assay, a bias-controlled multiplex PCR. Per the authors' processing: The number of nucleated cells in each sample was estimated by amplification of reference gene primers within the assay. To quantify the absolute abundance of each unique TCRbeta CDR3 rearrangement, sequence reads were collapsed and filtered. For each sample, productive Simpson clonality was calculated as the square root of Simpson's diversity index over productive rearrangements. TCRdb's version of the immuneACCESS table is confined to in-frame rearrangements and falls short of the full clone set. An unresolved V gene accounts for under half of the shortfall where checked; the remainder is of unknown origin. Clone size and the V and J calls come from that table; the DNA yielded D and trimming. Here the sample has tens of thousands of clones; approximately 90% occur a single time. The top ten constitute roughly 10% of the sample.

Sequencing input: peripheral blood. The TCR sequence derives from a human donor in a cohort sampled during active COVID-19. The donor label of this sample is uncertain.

The CDR3 here reads CASSLRERETQYF. At the DNA level, the sequence is TGTGCCAGCTCCCTAAGGGAGAGAGAGACCCAGTACTTC. This sequence uses TRBV12-3 or TRBV12-4 and TRBJ2-5; TRBD2 is perhaps the D gene, given 5 matching bases. V is shortened by 8 bases, J by 4 bases, and the region joining them spans 14 bases. From the cysteine through the phenylalanine, the CDR3 covers 13 amino acids. Solely the CDR3 DNA is kept, with 39 bases framed from the first base.